The 25 T cell receptor beta chains presented below share a single source sample, sequenced in a study of blood T cell repertoires in COVID-19. Assay: immunoSEQ multiplex PCR; the TCRdb copy retains only in-frame clones and omits some. Of about 190,000 clones listed, 83% are singletons. Sequencing input: peripheral blood. The receptors shown here come from a woman aged 40 to 55 with acute or convalescent COVID-19.

The V and J genes are TRBV10-1 and TRBJ2-1, with a weak D call TRBD1 (6 bases). Germline-derived CDR1 and CDR2 are WNHNN and SYGVQD (reference sequence). This CDR3 is built from 16 residues. The germline V and J ends were trimmed by 2 bases and 3 bases, with 14 bases remaining between them. DNA of the CDR3: TGCGCCAGCAGTGAGAGCAGGGGTCAGCACTACAATGAGCAGTTCTTC. Translating it yields CASSESRGQHYNEQFF.

The chain joins TRBV6-5 to TRBJ2-5; D is perhaps TRBD1 (6 bases). The CDR3 consists of 13 residues. Trimming pared 6 bases from V and 0 bases from J, leaving 8 bases between. Germline CDR1 MNHEY, CDR2 SVGAGI. The CDR3 loop is CASSHRDQETQYF. The CDR3 coding sequence is TGTGCCAGCAGCCACAGGGACCAAGAGACCCAGTACTTC.

The chain links TRBV6-5 to TRBJ1-2; no definite D call. The CDR3 is 14 residues long. The germline V gene has CDR1 MNHEY and CDR2 SVGAGI. V lost 8 bases and J 4 bases, leaving 17 bases between the germline ends. The chain's CDR3 is CASPKTRAGYGYTF. As DNA, the CDR3 is TGTGCCAGCCCTAAGACCCGAGCGGGCTATGGCTACACCTTC.

The chain has TRBV6-5 and TRBJ1-1; no reliable D call. This CDR3 comprises 13 residues. V lost 7 bases to trimming and J lost 1 base, with 10 bases between them. The germline V gene encodes CDR1 MNHEY and CDR2 SVGAGI. CDR3 DNA: TGTGCCAGCATGCAGGTAGGGAACACTGAAGCTTTCTTT. It codes for CASMQVGNTEAFF.

V usage is TRBV11-3 and J usage is TRBJ2-3, with D perhaps TRBD2 (5 bases). The CDR3 runs 15 residues. Between the trimmed V and J ends, which lost 3 bases and 5 bases, there was a span of 15 bases. Germline CDR1 reads SGHNT; CDR2 reads YENEEA. In DNA form, the CDR3 reads TGTGCCAGCAGCTTGAGAGGGAATCCGGAAGATACGCAGTATTTT. Protein product: CASSLRGNPEDTQYF.

This clone showed up many times. The chain combines TRBV19 with TRBJ1-2, with D possibly TRBD1 on 5 matching bases. Looked up from germline, CDR1 is LNHDA and CDR2 is SQIVND (reference sequence). The CDR3 is 17 amino acids. The ends were cut back, 4 bases at V and 8 bases at J, with 26 bases in the middle. The CDR3 reads CASSTLNPRVRDGGYTF. CDR3 nucleotide sequence: TGTGCCAGTAGTACCCTAAATCCCAGGGTTAGGGATGGCGGCTACACCTTC.

This rearrangement joins TRBV6-2 or TRBV6-3 to TRBJ1-2, with 8 bases aligning to TRBD1. CDR1 and CDR2 (germline): MNHEY, SVGEGT. V lost 4 bases and J lost 12; bases outside the gene matches: 10. The CDR3 length is 13 residues. CDR3 amino acids: CASSSRTGWPDTF. DNA of the CDR3: TGTGCCAGCAGTTCCCGGACAGGGTGGCCCGACACCTTC.

The rearrangement links TRBV4-1 to TRBJ1-5; tentatively, D is TRBD1 (5 bases). Between the trimmed V and J ends, which lost 0 bases and 7 bases, there was a span of 13 bases. This CDR3 is 15 amino acids long. Germline lookup yields CDR1 MGHRA and CDR2 YSYEKL. The CDR3 DNA reads as TGCGCCAGCAGCCAAGAGGGGCGAAAGGACCAGCCCCAGCATTTT. Encoded protein: CASSQEGRKDQPQHF.

This clone was seen a handful of times. The V call is TRBV10-3, the J call TRBJ1-5; TRBD1 agrees at 10 bases. Germline V lookup: CDR1 ENHRY, CDR2 SYGVKD. J gave up 4 bases and V 6 bases, and 3 bases lay outside the gene matches. The CDR3 consists of 14 residues. The DNA for the CDR3 is TGTGCCATCAGGCCGGGACAGGGGAATCAGCCCCAGCATTTT. As protein: CAIRPGQGNQPQHF.

This chain links TRBV18 with TRBJ2-1; D is unresolved. The CDR3 is 15 amino acids. From germline, CDR1 is KGHSH and CDR2 LQKENI. V was trimmed by 0 bases and J by 6 bases, leaving 12 bases between them. CDR3 nucleotides: TGTGCCAGCTCACCACCGTCAGTTGTTGGCAATGAGCAGTTCTTC. Translation: CASSPPSVVGNEQFF.

This chain links TRBV27 with TRBJ2-2; D is unclear. The CDR3 sequence is 13 residues long. Trimming took off 6 bases at V and 6 bases at J, with 11 bases between the two ends. Germline-derived CDR1 and CDR2 are MNHEY and SMNVEV (reference sequence). CDR3: CASRQTFSGELFF. The CDR3, as DNA: TGTGCCAGCAGACAGACATTTTCCGGGGAGCTGTTTTTT.

The genes are TRBV30 and TRBJ2-3, with a possible D match to TRBD1 (5 bases). The V end was cut by 6 bases, the J end by 7 bases, with 8 bases between. The length of the CDR3 is 10 residues. Germline-derived CDR1 and CDR2 are GTSNPN and SVGIG (reference sequence). The CDR3 DNA follows: TGTGCCTGCCAGGGTAATACGCAGTATTTT. This encodes CACQGNTQYF.

This chain links TRBV5-1 with TRBJ1-1; 8 bases map to TRBD1. Germline values: CDR1 SGHRS, CDR2 YFSETQ. The CDR3 is made up of 16 amino acids. V was clipped by 5 bases and J by 5 bases; unmatched bases: 14. CDR3 region: CASSRSRGQVSTEAFF. CDR3 nucleotides: TGCGCCAGCAGTCGGAGCAGGGGGCAAGTGTCGACTGAAGCTTTCTTT.

The chain is built from TRBV19 and TRBJ1-1, with D maybe TRBD1 (5 bases). The CDR3 contains 15 residues. V lost 7 bases and J lost 4, with 19 bases in between. CDR1 and CDR2 from the germline V gene are LNHDA and SQIVND (reference sequence). In nucleotides, the CDR3 is TGTGCCAGTACCTTGGTGGGGGACTTGGGCACTGAAGCTTTCTTT. Its translation is CASTLVGDLGTEAFF.

The chain carries TRBV27 and TRBJ1-6; TRBD1 matches 7 bases. Germline values: CDR1 MNHEY, CDR2 SMNVEV (reference sequence). The CDR3 consists of 14 residues. The V segment lost 8 bases and the J segment 6 bases; nucleotides outside the gene matches: 7. The CDR3 sequence is CASGRTGVNSPLHF. The CDR3 DNA reads TGTGCCAGCGGGAGGACAGGCGTTAATTCACCCCTCCACTTT.

The V call is TRBV7-3, the J call TRBJ2-1, with 7 bases fitting TRBD2. Germline V gene lookup returns CDR1 SGHTA and CDR2 FQGTGA. This CDR3 is 15 amino acids long. The V and J ends lost 5 bases and 1 base, in that order; junction bases with no gene match: 5. The CDR3 region is CASSPPGLSYNEQFF. The CDR3 coding sequence is TGTGCCAGCAGCCCGCCGGGACTATCCTACAATGAGCAGTTCTTC.

This clone was found a few times. The V and J genes are TRBV6-5 and TRBJ1-1; no clear D. The CDR3 is 11 residues long. Per the germline V gene, CDR1 is MNHEY and CDR2 is SVGAGI. Trimming took off 5 bases at V and 3 bases at J, with 4 bases between the two ends. As DNA, the CDR3 is TGTGCCAGCAGTCAGGACACTGAAGCTTTCTTT. Amino acids: CASSQDTEAFF.

This clone was seen more than once but under ten times. The chain links TRBV18 to TRBJ2-6; D unresolved. This CDR3 is 15 amino acids long. Trimming removed 1 base at V and 0 bases at J, with 4 bases between. The germline V gene encodes CDR1 KGHSH and CDR2 LQKENI. For the CDR3, the DNA is TGTGCCAGCTCACCACGTAGCTCTGGGGCCAACGTCCTGACTTTC. Amino acids: CASSPRSSGANVLTF.

This clone has a single count. The V call is TRBV28, the J call TRBJ1-5, with a possible D match to TRBD1 (5 bases). Germline V gene sequence: CDR1 MDHEN, CDR2 SYDVKM. The CDR3 has 12 residues. Trimming removed 8 bases from V and 9 bases from J, with 14 bases in between. The CDR3 DNA follows: TGTGCCAGCCGGAAGGGGATTCGGCCCCAGCATTTT. Amino acid sequence: CASRKGIRPQHF.

V usage is TRBV5-6 and J usage is TRBJ1-1; 7 bases are shared with TRBD1. Trimming removed 5 bases from V and 5 bases from J; junction bases left unmatched: 6. Germline CDR1 SGHDT, CDR2 YYEEEE. CDR3 length: 13 amino acids. The CDR3: CASSRGLGTEAFF. The CDR3 coding sequence is TGTGCCAGCAGTAGGGGGCTCGGGACTGAAGCTTTCTTT.

The rearrangement joins TRBV29-1 to TRBJ1-3; D ambiguous. Trimming removed 7 bases from V and 4 bases from J, with 14 bases in between. The CDR3 contains 13 residues. Looked up from germline, CDR1 is SQVTM and CDR2 is ANQGSEA. The CDR3 DNA is TGCAGCGCGGTGGCCCTGAGGGGAAACACCATATATTTT. Amino acids: CSAVALRGNTIYF.

The chain couples TRBV11-2 to TRBJ2-1, with no clear D. V lost 1 base to trimming and J lost 10 bases, with 14 bases between them. The CDR3 totals 14 residues. CDR1 is SGHAT and CDR2 is FQNNGV in the germline V gene. CDR3 sequence (DNA): TGTGCCAGCAGCTTAGGGGCCCCTTCGATAGAGCAGTTCTTC. Protein sequence: CASSLGAPSIEQFF. The variable domain in full, completed from reference TRBV11-2 and TRBJ2-1, reads EAGVAQSPRYKIIEKRQSVAFWCNPISGHATLYWYQQILGQGPKLLIQFQNNGVVDDSQLPKDRFSAERLKGVDSTLKIQPAKLEDSAVYLCASSLGAPSIEQFFGPGTRLTVL.

The chain couples TRBV9 to TRBJ2-1, with D perhaps matching TRBD1 (6 bases). The V gene lost 6 bases and the J gene lost 2 bases, with 15 bases spanning the gap. Germline V lookup: CDR1 SGDLS, CDR2 YYNGEE. The CDR3 is 15 amino acids. Here the CDR3 DNA reads TGTGCCAGCACCACTCAGGGGTGGCCCTACAATGAGCAGTTCTTC. Amino acids: CASTTQGWPYNEQFF. The whole variable domain, filled in from reference TRBV9 and TRBJ2-1, reads DSGVTQTPKHLITATGQRVTLRCSPRSGDLSVYWYQQSLDQGLQFLIQYYNGEERAKGNILERFSAQQFPDLHSELNLSSLELGDSALYFCASTTQGWPYNEQFFGPGTRLTVL.

The chain joins TRBV9 to TRBJ2-3; D is possibly TRBD2 (6 bases). Germline V lookup: CDR1 SGDLS, CDR2 YYNGEE. Between the trimmed V and J ends, which lost 0 bases and 5 bases, there was a span of 13 bases. This CDR3 is built from 15 residues. The CDR3 reads CASSVAGTWGDTQYF. Here the CDR3 DNA reads TGTGCCAGCAGCGTAGCTGGGACTTGGGGAGATACGCAGTATTTT.

This chain links TRBV9 with TRBJ2-2; 7 bases line up with TRBD1. Germline V CDR1 and CDR2: SGDLS, YYNGEE. The CDR3 is 13 residues long. Trimming removed 3 bases from V and 6 bases from J; junction bases left unmatched: 2. The CDR3 region has the DNA TGTGCCAGCAGCGCCACAGGGGCCGGGGAGCTGTTTTTT. This codes for CASSATGAGELFF.